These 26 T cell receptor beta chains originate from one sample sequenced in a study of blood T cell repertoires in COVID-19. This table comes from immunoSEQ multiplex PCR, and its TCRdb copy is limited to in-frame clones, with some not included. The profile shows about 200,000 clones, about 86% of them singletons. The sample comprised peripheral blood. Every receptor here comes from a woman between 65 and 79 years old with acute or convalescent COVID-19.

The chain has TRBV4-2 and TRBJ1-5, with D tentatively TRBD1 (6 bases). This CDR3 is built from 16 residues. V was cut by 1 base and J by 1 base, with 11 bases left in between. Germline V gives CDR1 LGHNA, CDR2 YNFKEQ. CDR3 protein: CASSQGDRISNQPQHF. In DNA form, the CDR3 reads TGTGCCAGCAGCCAAGGTGACAGGATAAGCAATCAGCCCCAGCATTTT.

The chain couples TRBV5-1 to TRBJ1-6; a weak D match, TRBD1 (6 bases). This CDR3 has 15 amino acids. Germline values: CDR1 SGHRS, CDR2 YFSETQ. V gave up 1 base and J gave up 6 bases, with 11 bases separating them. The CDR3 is CASSLTGFGNSPLHF. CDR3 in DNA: TGCGCCAGCAGCTTGACAGGGTTTGGTAATTCACCCCTCCACTTT.

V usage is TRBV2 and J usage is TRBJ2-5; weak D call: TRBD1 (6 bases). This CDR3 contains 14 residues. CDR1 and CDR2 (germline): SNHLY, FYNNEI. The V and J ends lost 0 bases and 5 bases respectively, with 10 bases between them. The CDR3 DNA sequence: TGTGCCAGCAGTGAAGCGCTTAGGGGGGAGACCCAGTACTTC. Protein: CASSEALRGETQYF.

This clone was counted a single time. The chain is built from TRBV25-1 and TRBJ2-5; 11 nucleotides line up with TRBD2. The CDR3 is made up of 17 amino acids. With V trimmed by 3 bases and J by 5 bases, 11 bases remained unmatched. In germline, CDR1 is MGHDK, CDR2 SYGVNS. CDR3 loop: CASSERGLAGGGETQYF. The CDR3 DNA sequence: TGTGCCAGCAGTGAGCGGGGGCTAGCGGGAGGCGGTGAGACCCAGTACTTC.

The CDR3 spells CASSPRTGIQETQYF. The CDR3 nucleotides read TGTGCCAGCTCACCACGGACAGGAATCCAAGAGACCCAGTACTTC. This chain uses TRBV18 with TRBJ2-5; 7 nucleotides line up with TRBD1. The germline V gene encodes CDR1 KGHSH and CDR2 LQKENI. The CDR3 consists of 15 residues. Trimming at V came to 1 base and at J to 1 base, leaving 3 bases not matched to a gene.

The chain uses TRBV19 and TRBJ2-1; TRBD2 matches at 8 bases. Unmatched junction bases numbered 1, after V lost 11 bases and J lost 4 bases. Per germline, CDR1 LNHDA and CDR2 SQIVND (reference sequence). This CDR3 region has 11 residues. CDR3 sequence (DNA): TGTGCCGCGGGGGGTTACAATGAGCAGTTCTTC. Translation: CAAGGYNEQFF.

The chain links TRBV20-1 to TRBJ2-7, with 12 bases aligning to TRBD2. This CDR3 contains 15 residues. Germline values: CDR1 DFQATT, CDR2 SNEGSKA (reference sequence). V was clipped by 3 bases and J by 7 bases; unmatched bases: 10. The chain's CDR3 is CSASRLAGGPGEQYF. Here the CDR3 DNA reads TGCAGTGCTAGTCGGCTAGCGGGAGGGCCGGGAGAGCAGTACTTC.

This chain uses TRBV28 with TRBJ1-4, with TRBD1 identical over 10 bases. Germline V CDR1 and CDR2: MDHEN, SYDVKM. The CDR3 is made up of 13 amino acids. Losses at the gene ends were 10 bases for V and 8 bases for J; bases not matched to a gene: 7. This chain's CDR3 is CATGGTGVEKLFF. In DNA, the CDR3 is TGTGCCACCGGGGGGACAGGGGTCGAAAAACTGTTTTTT.

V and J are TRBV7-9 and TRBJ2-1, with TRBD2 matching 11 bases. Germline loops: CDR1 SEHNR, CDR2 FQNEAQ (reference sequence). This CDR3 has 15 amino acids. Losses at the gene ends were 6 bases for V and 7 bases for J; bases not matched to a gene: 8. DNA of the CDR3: TGTGCCAGCAGGCCCACTAGCGGGAGCAATAATGAGCAGTTCTTC. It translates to CASRPTSGSNNEQFF.

CDR3 nucleotides: TGTGCCAGCAGCTTAGTGGGTAGCGGGAGGGGCAATGAGCAGTTCTTC. Translated: CASSLVGSGRGNEQFF. The chain couples TRBV11-2 to TRBJ2-1; 11 positions agree with TRBD2. This CDR3 spans 16 amino acids. The germline gives CDR1 SGHAT, CDR2 FQNNGV. V shed 1 base, J shed 6 bases, and the junction held 5 bases outside the gene matches.

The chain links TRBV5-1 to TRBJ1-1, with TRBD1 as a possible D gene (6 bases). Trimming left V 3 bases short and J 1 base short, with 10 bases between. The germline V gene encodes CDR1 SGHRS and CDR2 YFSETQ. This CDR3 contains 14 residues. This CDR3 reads CASSYSGENTEAFF. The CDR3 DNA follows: TGCGCCAGCAGCTATTCAGGGGAGAACACTGAAGCTTTCTTT.

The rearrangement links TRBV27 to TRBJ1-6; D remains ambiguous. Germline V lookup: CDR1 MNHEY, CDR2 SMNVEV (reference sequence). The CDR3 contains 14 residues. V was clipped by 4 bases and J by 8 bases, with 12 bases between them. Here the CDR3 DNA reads TGTGCCAGCAGTTACCAACCTAGACATTCACCCCTCCACTTT. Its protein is CASSYQPRHSPLHF.

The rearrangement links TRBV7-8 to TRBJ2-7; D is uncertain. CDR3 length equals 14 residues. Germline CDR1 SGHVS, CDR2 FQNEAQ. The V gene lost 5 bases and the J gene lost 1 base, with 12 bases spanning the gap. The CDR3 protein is CASSPNSASYEQYF. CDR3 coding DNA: TGTGCCAGCAGCCCAAACAGTGCTTCCTACGAGCAGTACTTC.

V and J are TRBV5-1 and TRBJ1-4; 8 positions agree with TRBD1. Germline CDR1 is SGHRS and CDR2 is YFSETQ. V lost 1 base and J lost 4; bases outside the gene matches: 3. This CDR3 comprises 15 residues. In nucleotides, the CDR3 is TGCGCCAGCAGCTTGCTGGACAGGGATAATGAAAAACTGTTTTTT. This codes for CASSLLDRDNEKLFF.

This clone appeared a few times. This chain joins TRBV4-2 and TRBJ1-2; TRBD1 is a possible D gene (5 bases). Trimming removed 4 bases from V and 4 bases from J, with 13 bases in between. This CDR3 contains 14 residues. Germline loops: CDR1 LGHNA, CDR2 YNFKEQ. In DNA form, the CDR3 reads TGTGCCAGCAGCCCCGCGGGGCGGGGCTATGGCTACACCTTC. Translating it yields CASSPAGRGYGYTF.

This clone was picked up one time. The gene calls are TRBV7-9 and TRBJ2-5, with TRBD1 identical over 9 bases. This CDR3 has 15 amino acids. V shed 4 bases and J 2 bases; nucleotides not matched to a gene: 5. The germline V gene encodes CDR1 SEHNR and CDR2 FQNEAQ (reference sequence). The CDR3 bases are TGTGCCAGCAGCTGGGGACAGGGAGGACAAGAGACCCAGTACTTC. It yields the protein CASSWGQGGQETQYF.

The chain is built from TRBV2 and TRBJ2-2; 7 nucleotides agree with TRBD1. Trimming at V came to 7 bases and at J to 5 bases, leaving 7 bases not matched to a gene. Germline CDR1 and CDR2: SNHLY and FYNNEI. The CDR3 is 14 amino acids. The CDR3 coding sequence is TGTGCCAGCAAAGGACAGGTTTGGACCGGGGAGCTGTTTTTT. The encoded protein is CASKGQVWTGELFF.

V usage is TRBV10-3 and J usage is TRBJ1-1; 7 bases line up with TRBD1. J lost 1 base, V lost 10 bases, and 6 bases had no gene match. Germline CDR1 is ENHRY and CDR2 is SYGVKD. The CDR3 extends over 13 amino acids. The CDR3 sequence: CATGQDPNTEAFF. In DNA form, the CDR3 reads TGTGCCACCGGACAGGATCCGAACACTGAAGCTTTCTTT.

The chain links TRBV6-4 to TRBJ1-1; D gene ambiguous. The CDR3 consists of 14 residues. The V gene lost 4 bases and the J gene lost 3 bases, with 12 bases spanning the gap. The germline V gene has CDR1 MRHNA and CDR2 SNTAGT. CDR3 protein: CASSVELGYTEAFF. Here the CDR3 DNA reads TGTGCCAGCAGTGTTGAACTGGGCTACACTGAAGCTTTCTTT.

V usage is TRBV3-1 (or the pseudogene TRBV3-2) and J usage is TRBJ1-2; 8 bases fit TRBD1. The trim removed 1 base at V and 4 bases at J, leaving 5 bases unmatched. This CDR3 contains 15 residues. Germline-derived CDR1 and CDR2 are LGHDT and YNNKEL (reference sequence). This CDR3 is CASSQAQGQAYGYTF. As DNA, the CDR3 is TGTGCCAGCAGCCAAGCCCAGGGACAGGCCTATGGCTACACCTTC.

Written as DNA, the CDR3 is TGTGCCAGCAGTCCCGCCGCAGTAAGCACCGGGGAGCTGTTTTTT. Its protein product is CASSPAAVSTGELFF. This chain joins TRBV6-5 and TRBJ2-2; D not resolved. In germline, CDR1 is MNHEY, CDR2 SVGAGI. The germline V and J ends were trimmed by 5 bases and 4 bases, with 14 bases remaining between them. The CDR3 contains 15 residues.

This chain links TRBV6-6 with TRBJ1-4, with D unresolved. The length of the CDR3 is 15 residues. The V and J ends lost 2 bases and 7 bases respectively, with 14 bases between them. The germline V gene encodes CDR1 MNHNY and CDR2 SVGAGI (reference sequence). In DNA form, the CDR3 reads TGTGCCAGCAGTTACGTAAAGGGAGGAGGTGAAAAACTGTTTTTT. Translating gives CASSYVKGGGEKLFF.

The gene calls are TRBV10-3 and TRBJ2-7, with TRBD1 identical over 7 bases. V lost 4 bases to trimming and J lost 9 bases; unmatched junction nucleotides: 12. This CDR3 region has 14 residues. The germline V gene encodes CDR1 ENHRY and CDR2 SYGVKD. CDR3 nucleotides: TGTGCCATCAGTGGGATAGGGGGCGATTTATGGCAGTACTTC. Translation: CAISGIGGDLWQYF.

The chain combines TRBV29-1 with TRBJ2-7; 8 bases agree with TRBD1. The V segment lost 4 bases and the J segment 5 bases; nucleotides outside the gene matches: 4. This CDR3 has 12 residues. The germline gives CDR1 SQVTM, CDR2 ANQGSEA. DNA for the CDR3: TGCAGCGTTGCCCAGGGGGCAAACGAGCAGTACTTC. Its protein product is CSVAQGANEQYF.

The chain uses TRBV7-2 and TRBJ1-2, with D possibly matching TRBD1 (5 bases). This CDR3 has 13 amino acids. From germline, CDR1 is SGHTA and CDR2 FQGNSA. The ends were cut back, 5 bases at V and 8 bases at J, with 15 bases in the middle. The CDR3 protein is CASSRGRAGGYTF. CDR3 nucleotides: TGTGCCAGCAGCCGGGGCCGGGCGGGAGGCTACACCTTC. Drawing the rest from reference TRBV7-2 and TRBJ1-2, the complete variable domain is GAGVSQSPSNKVTEKGKDVELRCDPISGHTALYWYRQSLGQGLEFLIYFQGNSAPDKSGLPSDRFSAERTGGSVSTLTIQRTQQEDSAVYLCASSRGRAGGYTFGSGTRLTVV.

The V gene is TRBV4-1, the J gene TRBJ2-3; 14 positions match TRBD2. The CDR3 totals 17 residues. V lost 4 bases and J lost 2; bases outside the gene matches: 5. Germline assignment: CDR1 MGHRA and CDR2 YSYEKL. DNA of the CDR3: TGCGCCAGCAGCCGCCAGGGACTAGCGGGGGTCACAGATACGCAGTATTTT. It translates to CASSRQGLAGVTDTQYF.